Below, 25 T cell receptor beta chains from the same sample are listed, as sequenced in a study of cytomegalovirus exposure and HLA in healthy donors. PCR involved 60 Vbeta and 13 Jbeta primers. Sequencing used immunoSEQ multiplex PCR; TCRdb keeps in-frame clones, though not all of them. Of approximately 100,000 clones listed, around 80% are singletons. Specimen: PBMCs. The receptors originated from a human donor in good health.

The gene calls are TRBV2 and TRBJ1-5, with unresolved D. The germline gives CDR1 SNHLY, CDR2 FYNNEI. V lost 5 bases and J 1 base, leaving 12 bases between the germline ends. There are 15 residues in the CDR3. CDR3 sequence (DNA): TGTGCCAGCAGTACGGTGGGCCTCAGCAATCAGCCCCAGCATTTT. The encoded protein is CASSTVGLSNQPQHF.

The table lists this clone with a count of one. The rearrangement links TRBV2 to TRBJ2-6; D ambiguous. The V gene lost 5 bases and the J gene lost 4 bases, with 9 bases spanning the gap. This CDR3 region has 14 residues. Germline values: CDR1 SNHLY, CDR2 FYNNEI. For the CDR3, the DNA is TGTGCCAGCAGTCACGGGTCCGGGGCCAACGTCCTGACTTTC. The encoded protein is CASSHGSGANVLTF.

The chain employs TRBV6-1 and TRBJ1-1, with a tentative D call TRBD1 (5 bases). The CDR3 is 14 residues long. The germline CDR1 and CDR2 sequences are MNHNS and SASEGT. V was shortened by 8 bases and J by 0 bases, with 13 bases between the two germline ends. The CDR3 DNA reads TGTGCCAGCGACCAGGGTTCCATGAACACTGAAGCTTTCTTT. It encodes CASDQGSMNTEAFF.

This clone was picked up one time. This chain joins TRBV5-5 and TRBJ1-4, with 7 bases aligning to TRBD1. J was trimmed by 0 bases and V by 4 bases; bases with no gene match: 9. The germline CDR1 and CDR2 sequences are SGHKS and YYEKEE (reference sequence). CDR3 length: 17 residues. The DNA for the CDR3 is TGTGCCAGCAGCCCAAAGACAGGGACCACAACTAATGAAAAACTGTTTTTT. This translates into CASSPKTGTTTNEKLFF.

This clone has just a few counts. The CDR3 DNA sequence: TGCGCCAGCAGCCACTTCGACAGGGGTGGCTACACCTTC. It is translated as CASSHFDRGGYTF. The rearrangement links TRBV4-3 to TRBJ1-2, with TRBD1 matching over 8 bases. This CDR3 spans 13 amino acids. CDR1 and CDR2 (germline): LGHNA, YSLEER. The V segment lost 3 bases and the J segment 7 bases; nucleotides outside the gene matches: 4.

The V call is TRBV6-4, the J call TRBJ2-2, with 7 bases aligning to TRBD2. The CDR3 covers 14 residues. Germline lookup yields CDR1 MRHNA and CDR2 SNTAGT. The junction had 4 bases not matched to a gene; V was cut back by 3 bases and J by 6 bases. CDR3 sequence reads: CASSEKGGAGELFF. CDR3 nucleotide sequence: TGTGCCAGCAGTGAGAAGGGAGGGGCCGGGGAGCTGTTTTTT.

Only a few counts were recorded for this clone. The CDR3 nucleotides are TGTGCCAGCAGTGCTAACAGGGGATGGAGCAATCAGCCCCAGCATTTT. Protein: CASSANRGWSNQPQHF. This chain uses TRBV6-1 with TRBJ1-5; 7 bases align to TRBD1. This CDR3 has 16 residues. V lost 4 bases, J lost 1 base, and 7 bases stayed unmatched. Germline CDR1 is MNHNS and CDR2 is SASEGT.

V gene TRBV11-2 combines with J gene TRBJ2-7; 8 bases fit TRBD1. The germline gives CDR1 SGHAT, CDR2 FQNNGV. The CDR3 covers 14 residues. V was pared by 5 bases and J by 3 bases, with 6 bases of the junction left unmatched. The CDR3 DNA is TGTGCCAGCAGCACCCGACAGGGGATCTACGAGCAGTACTTC. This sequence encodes CASSTRQGIYEQYF.

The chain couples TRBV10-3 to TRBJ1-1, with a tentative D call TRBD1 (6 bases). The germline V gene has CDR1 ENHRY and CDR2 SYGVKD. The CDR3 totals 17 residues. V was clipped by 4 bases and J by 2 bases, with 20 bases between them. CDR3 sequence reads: CAISGQGGAGTNTEAFF. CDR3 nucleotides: TGTGCCATCAGTGGGCAAGGGGGGGCAGGGACAAACACTGAAGCTTTCTTT.

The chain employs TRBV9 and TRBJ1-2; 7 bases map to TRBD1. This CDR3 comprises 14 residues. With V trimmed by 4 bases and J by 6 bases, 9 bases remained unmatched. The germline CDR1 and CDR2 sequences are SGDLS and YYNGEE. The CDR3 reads CASSLQGLEHGYTF. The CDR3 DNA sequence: TGTGCCAGCAGCCTACAGGGGCTCGAGCATGGCTACACCTTC.

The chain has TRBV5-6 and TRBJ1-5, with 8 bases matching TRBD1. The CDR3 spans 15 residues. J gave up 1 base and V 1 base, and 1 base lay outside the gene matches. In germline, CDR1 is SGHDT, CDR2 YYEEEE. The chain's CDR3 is CASSLWTGSNQPQHF. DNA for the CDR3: TGTGCCAGCAGCTTGTGGACAGGGAGCAATCAGCCCCAGCATTTT.

The CDR3 region has the DNA TGCGCCAGCTCTCCTAGGGGGAACACTGAAGCTTTCTTT. It specifies CASSPRGNTEAFF. This rearrangement joins TRBV10-1 to TRBJ1-1; TRBD1 is a possible D gene (5 bases). The CDR3 is 13 amino acids. The germline gives CDR1 WNHNN, CDR2 SYGVQD (reference sequence). Trimming shortened V by 8 bases and J by 1 base, and 11 bases separated the two germline ends.

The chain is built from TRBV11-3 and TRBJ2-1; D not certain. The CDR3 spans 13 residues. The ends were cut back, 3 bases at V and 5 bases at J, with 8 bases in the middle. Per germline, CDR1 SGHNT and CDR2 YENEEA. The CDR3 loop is CASSFSSHNEQFF. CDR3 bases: TGTGCCAGCAGCTTTAGTTCCCACAATGAGCAGTTCTTC.

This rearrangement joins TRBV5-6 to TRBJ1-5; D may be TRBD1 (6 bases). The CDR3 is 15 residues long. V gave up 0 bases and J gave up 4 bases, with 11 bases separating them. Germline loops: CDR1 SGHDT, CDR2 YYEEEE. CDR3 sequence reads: CASSLAGVGNQPQHF. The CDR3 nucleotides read TGTGCCAGCAGCTTGGCAGGGGTTGGAAATCAGCCCCAGCATTTT.

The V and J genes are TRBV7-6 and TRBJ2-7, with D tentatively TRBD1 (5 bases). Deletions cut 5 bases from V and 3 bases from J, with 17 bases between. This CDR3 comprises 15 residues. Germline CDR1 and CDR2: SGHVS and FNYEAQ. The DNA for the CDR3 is TGTGCCAGCAGCCCTGGGGCAGTAGTCAACTACGAGCAGTACTTC. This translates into CASSPGAVVNYEQYF.

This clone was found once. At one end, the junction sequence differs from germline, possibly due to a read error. CDR3 sequence: CSSSHIPTGGRYEQYF. DNA for the CDR3: TGTTCCAGCAGCCATATACCGACAGGGGGCAGGTACGAGCAGTACTTC. The V gene is TRBV7-9, the J gene TRBJ2-7; 10 bases line up with TRBD1. Germline V gene sequence: CDR1 SEHNR, CDR2 FQNEAQ (reference sequence). This CDR3 spans 16 amino acids.

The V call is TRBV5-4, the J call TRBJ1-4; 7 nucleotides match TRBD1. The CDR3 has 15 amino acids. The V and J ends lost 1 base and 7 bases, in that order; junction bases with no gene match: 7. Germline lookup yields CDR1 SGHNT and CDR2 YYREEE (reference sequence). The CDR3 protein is CASSLNGRGIEKLFF. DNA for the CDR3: TGTGCCAGCAGCTTGAACGGCAGGGGGATTGAAAAACTGTTTTTT.

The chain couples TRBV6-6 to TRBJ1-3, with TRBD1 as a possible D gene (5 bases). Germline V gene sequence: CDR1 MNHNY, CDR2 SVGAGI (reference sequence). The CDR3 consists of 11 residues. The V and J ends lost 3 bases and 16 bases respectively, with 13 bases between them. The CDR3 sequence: CASSYSGTGYF. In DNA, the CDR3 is TGTGCCAGCAGTTATAGCGGGACGGGTTATTTT.

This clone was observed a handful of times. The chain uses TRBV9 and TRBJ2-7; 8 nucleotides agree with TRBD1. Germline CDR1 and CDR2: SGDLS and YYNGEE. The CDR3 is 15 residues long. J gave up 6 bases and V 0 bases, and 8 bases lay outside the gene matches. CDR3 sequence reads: CASSVAQGAVFEQYF. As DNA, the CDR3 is TGTGCCAGCAGCGTAGCTCAGGGGGCTGTCTTCGAGCAGTACTTC.

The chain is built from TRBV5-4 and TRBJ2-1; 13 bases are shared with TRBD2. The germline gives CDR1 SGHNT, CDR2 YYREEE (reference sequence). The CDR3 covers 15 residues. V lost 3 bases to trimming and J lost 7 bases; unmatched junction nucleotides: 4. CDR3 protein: CASSWGTSGMNEQFF. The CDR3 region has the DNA TGTGCCAGCAGCTGGGGGACTAGCGGGATGAATGAGCAGTTCTTC.

This CDR3 is CATSSLFQETQYF. The CDR3 DNA follows: TGTGCCACCAGCTCCCTGTTCCAAGAGACCCAGTACTTC. The rearrangement links TRBV15 to TRBJ2-5; the D is unclear. The CDR3 sequence is 13 residues long. Trimming shortened V by 5 bases and J by 1 base, and 8 bases separated the two germline ends. CDR1 is LNHNV, CDR2 YYDKDF, per germline (reference sequence). Complete variable domain (other parts from reference TRBV15 and TRBJ2-5): DAMVIQNPRYQVTQFGKPVTLSCSQTLNHNVMYWYQQKSSQAPKLLFHYYDKDFNNEADTPDNFQSRRPNTSFCFLDIRSPGLGDTAMYLCATSSLFQETQYFGPGTRLLVL.

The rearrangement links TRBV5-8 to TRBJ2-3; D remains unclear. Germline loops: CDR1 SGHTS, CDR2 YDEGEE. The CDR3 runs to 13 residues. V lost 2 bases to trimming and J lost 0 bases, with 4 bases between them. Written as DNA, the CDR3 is TGTGCCAGCAGCTTCTCTAGCACAGATACGCAGTATTTT. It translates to CASSFSSTDTQYF.

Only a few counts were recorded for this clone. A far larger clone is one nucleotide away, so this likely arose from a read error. The CDR3 reads CASSRPGRRLTQETQYF. Written as DNA, the CDR3 is TGTGCCAGCAGCCGACCGGGGAGGAGACTAACCCAAGAGACCCAGTACTTC. The chain has TRBV5-6 and TRBJ2-5; D is perhaps TRBD2 (6 bases). Germline CDR1 SGHDT, CDR2 YYEEEE. The CDR3 extends over 17 amino acids. V dropped 4 bases and J dropped 1 base, with 20 bases sitting between them. The entire variable domain, with the rest obtained from reference TRBV5-6 and TRBJ2-5, is as follows: DAGVTQSPTHLIKTRGQQVTLRCSPKSGHDTVSWYQQALGQGPQFIFQYYEEEERQRGNFPDRFSGHQFPNYSSELNVNALLLGDSALYLCASSRPGRRLTQETQYFGPGTRLLVL.

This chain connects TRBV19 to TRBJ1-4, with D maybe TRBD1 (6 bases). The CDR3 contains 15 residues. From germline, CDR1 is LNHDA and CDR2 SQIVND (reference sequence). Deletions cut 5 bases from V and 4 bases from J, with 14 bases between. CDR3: CASSGAGQLNEKLFF. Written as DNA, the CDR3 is TGTGCCAGTAGTGGAGCGGGACAACTTAATGAAAAACTGTTTTTT.

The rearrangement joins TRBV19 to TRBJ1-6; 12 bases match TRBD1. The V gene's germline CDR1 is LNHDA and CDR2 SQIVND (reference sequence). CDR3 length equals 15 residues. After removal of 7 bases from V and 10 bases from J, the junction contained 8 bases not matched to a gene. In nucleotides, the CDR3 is TGTGCCAGTAAAGGGACAGGGGGCTTTCGGTCACCCCTCCACTTT. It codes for CASKGTGGFRSPLHF. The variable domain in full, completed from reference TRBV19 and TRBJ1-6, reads DGGITQSPKYLFRKEGQNVTLSCEQNLNHDAMYWYRQDPGQGLRLIYYSQIVNDFQKGDIAEGYSVSREKKESFPLTVTSAQKNPTAFYLCASKGTGGFRSPLHFGNGTRLTVT.